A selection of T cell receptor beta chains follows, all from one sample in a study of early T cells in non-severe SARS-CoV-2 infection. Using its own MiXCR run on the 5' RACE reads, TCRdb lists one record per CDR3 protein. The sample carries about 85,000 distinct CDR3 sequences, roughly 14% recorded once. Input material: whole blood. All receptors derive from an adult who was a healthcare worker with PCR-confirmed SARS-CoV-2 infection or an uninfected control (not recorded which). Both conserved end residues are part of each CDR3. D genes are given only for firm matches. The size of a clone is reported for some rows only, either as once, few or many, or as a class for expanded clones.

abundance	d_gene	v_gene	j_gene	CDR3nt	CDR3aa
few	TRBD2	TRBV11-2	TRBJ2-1	TGTGCCAGCAGCTTAGTAGGTAGCGGGGGTGACAATGAGCAGTTCTTC	CASSLVGSGGDNEQFF
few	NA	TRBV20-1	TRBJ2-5	TGCAGTGCTAGAGATCAGGATCCTGTGGTTGTGAAAGAGACCCAGTACTTC	CSARDQDPVVVKETQYF
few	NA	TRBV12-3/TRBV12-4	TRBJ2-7	TGTGCCAGCAGTTTAGGACACGTCCACGAGCAGTACTTC	CASSLGHVHEQYF
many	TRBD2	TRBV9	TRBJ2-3	TGTGCCAGCAGCAGACGACTAGCGGTTAGCACAGATACGCAGTATTTT	CASSRRLAVSTDTQYF
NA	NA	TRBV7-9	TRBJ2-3	TGTGCCAGCAGCCGAGGCGAGGGGACCCGCACAGATACGCAGTATTTT	CASSRGEGTRTDTQYF
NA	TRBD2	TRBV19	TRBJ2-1	TGTGCCAGTAGTACCCACGTCACTAGCGGGAGCCCCGAGCAGTTCTTC	CASSTHVTSGSPEQFF
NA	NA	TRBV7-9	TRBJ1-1	TGTGCCAGCAATATAGGGAACACTGAAGCTTTCTTT	CASNIGNTEAFF
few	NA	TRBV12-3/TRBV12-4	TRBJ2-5	TGTGCCAGCACCCACCGAGCCCAGGCAGGGGGGATACAAGAGACCCAGTACTTC	CASTHRAQAGGIQETQYF
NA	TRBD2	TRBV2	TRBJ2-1	TGTGCCAGCAGTGGGGGACTAGCGGGTGGTTGGGAGCAGTTCTTC	CASSGGLAGGWEQFF
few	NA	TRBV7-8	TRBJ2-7	TGTGCCAGCAGCCGCGGACAGAGCAGCTCCTACGAGCAGTACTTC	CASSRGQSSSYEQYF
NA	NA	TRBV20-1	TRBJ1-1	TGCAGTGCTTCCCGGGGGCGGGGCGCTGAAGCTTTCTTT	CSASRGRGAEAFF
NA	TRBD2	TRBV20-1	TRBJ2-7	TGCAGTCTCACTGGGACTAGCGCCTCCTACGAGCAGTACTTC	CSLTGTSASYEQYF
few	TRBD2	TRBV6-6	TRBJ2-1	TGTGCCAGCAGTGGACCCGGGACTAGCGAGATCACCTACAATGAGCAGTTCTTC	CASSGPGTSEITYNEQFF
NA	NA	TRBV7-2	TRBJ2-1	TGTGCCAGCAGCCGTGGAGGAGCAGTGGCCCCCTACAATGAGCAGTTCTTC	CASSRGGAVAPYNEQFF
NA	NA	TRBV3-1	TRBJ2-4	TGTGCCAGCAGCCAAGACAGGGGCACAGCCAAAAACATTCAGTACTTC	CASSQDRGTAKNIQYF
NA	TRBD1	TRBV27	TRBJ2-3	TGTGCCAGCAGAGAAACCGGGACAGGGGTCCCAGATACGCAGTATTTT	CASRETGTGVPDTQYF